Shown below are 10 T cell receptor beta chains from a single sample sequenced in a study of blood T cell repertoires in COVID-19. Sequencing was performed with immunoSEQ multiplex PCR; in TCRdb, only in-frame clones are kept and a portion is missing. The table has hundreds of thousands of clones, 89% seen once. The sequenced sample consisted of peripheral blood. The receptors here all came from a man aged 35 to 55 with acute or convalescent COVID-19.

In its sample, this clone was seen once. The V call is TRBV29-1, the J call TRBJ2-3, with 11 bases fitting TRBD2. The CDR3 is 12 amino acids. Germline CDR1 reads SQVTM; CDR2 reads ANQGSEA. CDR3 bases: TGCAGTACTGACGAGGGACTAGCGGCGCAGTATTTT. It is translated as CSTDEGLAAQYF.

This rearrangement joins TRBV6-1 to TRBJ2-4; TRBD2 is a possible D gene (5 bases). V was clipped by 1 base and J by 3 bases, with 25 bases between them. The CDR3 totals 20 residues. Germline CDR1 reads MNHNS; CDR2 reads SASEGT. As DNA, the CDR3 is TGTGCCAGCAGTGAAGGGAGAGGGCGAGGATCTATTCGGGGCAAAAACATTCAGTACTTC. Protein sequence: CASSEGRGRGSIRGKNIQYF.

The chain recombines TRBV7-8 with TRBJ2-7, with TRBD2 as a possible D gene (5 bases). Trimming shortened V by 5 bases and J by 2 bases, and 13 bases separated the two germline ends. CDR3 length: 14 residues. CDR1 and CDR2 (germline): SGHVS, FQNEAQ. The CDR3 DNA reads TGTGCCAGCAGCCCTAGACCGACTACCTACGAGCAGTACTTC. This encodes CASSPRPTTYEQYF.

This sequence joins TRBV4-1 and TRBJ1-5; tentative D call: TRBD1 (5 bases). Deletions cut 1 base from V and 7 bases from J, with 14 bases between. This CDR3 is built from 15 residues. Germline values: CDR1 MGHRA, CDR2 YSYEKL. The CDR3 DNA is TGCGCCAGCAGCCAAGTACCAGGGCCCTTACAGCCCCAGCATTTT. Translated, it gives CASSQVPGPLQPQHF.

This clone was counted once. This sample also contains other DNA sequences that code for the same CDR3. The CDR3 DNA reads as TGTGCCAGCAGCGTCCAGGGGGCTACTGAAGCTTTCTTT. Translation gives CASSVQGATEAFF. The J gene is TRBJ1-1, the V gene TRBV9, with 8 bases fitting TRBD1. This CDR3 has 13 residues. The J segment lost 5 bases and the V segment lost 2 bases, leaving 2 bases of the junction unmatched. The V gene's germline CDR1 is SGDLS and CDR2 YYNGEE.

This clone came up once. The gene calls are TRBV4-2 and TRBJ1-4; no firm D call. Trimming removed 4 bases from V and 7 bases from J, with 7 bases in between. CDR3 length: 12 residues. The V gene's germline CDR1 is LGHNA and CDR2 YNFKEQ. The CDR3 is CASSPLSEKLFF. The CDR3 nucleotides read TGTGCCAGCAGCCCACTTTCTGAAAAACTGTTTTTT.

The chain combines TRBV18 with TRBJ2-1; 8 bases match TRBD2. This CDR3 contains 15 residues. Trimming at V came to 6 bases and at J to 4 bases, leaving 8 bases not matched to a gene. Per the germline V gene, CDR1 is KGHSH and CDR2 is LQKENI. CDR3 bases: TGTGCCAGCTCCTTTACCAGCGGGGGTTACAATGAGCAGTTCTTC. The encoded protein is CASSFTSGGYNEQFF.

The chain combines TRBV29-1 with TRBJ2-2; D might be TRBD1 (6 bases). Germline loops: CDR1 SQVTM, CDR2 ANQGSEA. The V gene lost 6 bases and the J gene lost 7 bases, with 15 bases spanning the gap. The CDR3 length is 13 residues. The CDR3 is CSVDRQVGGELFF. CDR3 in DNA: TGCAGCGTAGACCGACAGGTCGGCGGGGAGCTGTTTTTT.

CDR3 in amino acids: CASSHPGGDGTGELFF. The CDR3 nucleotides read TGCGCCAGCAGCCACCCAGGGGGCGACGGCACCGGGGAGCTGTTTTTT. The rearrangement joins TRBV4-1 to TRBJ2-2; 8 bases agree with TRBD1. CDR3 length equals 16 residues. CDR1 is MGHRA, CDR2 YSYEKL, per germline. Trimming cost V 3 bases and J 4 bases; bases outside gene matches: 7.

The chain links TRBV2 to TRBJ1-5, with D possibly being TRBD1 (5 bases). The V gene's germline CDR1 is SNHLY and CDR2 FYNNEI. The CDR3 contains 13 residues. The ends were cut back, 11 bases at V and 0 bases at J, with 11 bases in the middle. CDR3 sequence: CASGYYSNQPQHF. The DNA of the CDR3 is TGTGCCTCAGGGTATTATAGCAATCAGCCCCAGCATTTT.